This T cell receptor beta chain appears in the sequencing data of a study of T cells after yellow fever vaccination. Regarding the study as a whole: Highly abundant clonotypes carried over from the bulk population could end up in FACS-sorted repertoires as contaminants. Clones from primary vaccination mostly reappeared after the booster (96% CD4, less than 90% CD8).

V lost 4 bases, J lost 1 base, and 8 bases lay in between. Germline CDR1 and CDR2: MNHEY and SVGEGT. The CDR3 is 14 amino acids. A process of 5'RACE template switching, which added a universal primer site and UMIs, was used to make TCR cDNA. TCRdb re-called the 5' RACE reads with MiXCR, one entry per CDR3 protein. The data contain hundreds of thousands of distinct CDR3 sequences, roughly an eighth of them seen just once; the ten biggest clones take up about 15%. This clonotype was detected only a few times. Its specificity is not known. The clonotype was recovered from a man aged 30 to 45 who received the YFV17D yellow fever vaccine. The chain has TRBV6-2 or TRBV6-3 and TRBJ1-5; D unresolved. Source: PBMCs, taken on the day of the yellow fever booster vaccination. CDR3 bases: TGTGCCAGCAGTTGGACCGCAAGCAATCAGCCCCAGCATTTT. It translates to CASSWTASNQPQHF.